This T cell receptor beta chain was identified during a study of OX40 agonist ivuxolimab in advanced cancers. Study context: Three individuals attained partial responses, comprising one hepatocellular carcinoma case and two cutaneous melanoma cases.

The germline V gene encodes CDR1 MNHEY and CDR2 SMNVEV (reference sequence). Germline trimming cut 1 base from V and 4 bases from J; bases unmatched to any gene: 7. This CDR3 spans 16 amino acids. The repertoire was sequenced with immunoSEQ multiplex PCR; TCRdb's copy has only in-frame clones and lacks some. The sample lists around 75,000 clones, roughly 86% occurring once. Whole-study results and caveats: More expanded clones were seen, on average, in CD8+ T cells than in CD4+. By week 6 at 0.1 to 3.0 mg/kg, blood CD4+ and CD8+ T cells had expanded clonally.

A word on this clone: What it recognizes is unknown.

This sequence joins TRBV27 and TRBJ2-1, with 7 bases aligning to TRBD1. The TCR sequence derives from an adult with an advanced solid tumor such as melanoma, head and neck, liver or kidney cancer. The starting material was CD4+ or CD8+ T cells sorted from blood, obtained in a trial of the OX40 agonist ivuxolimab. The CDR3 sequence: CASSLLWQGEYNEQFF. CDR3 sequence (DNA): TGTGCCAGCAGTTTATTATGGCAGGGGGAGTACAATGAGCAGTTCTTC.